Each of the 12 T cell receptor beta chains below was sequenced from the same sample in a study of blood T cell repertoires in COVID-19. Libraries were prepared by immunoSEQ multiplex PCR; TCRdb keeps only in-frame clonotypes and omits some of them. The sample has under 250,000 clones; approximately 83% are singletons. The sequenced sample consisted of peripheral blood. The receptors were gathered from a man older than 75 with acute or convalescent COVID-19.

The gene calls are TRBV30 and TRBJ2-3; maybe TRBD2 (5 bases). The CDR3 extends over 13 amino acids. Germline values: CDR1 GTSNPN, CDR2 SVGIG (reference sequence). Trimming cost V 4 bases and J 4 bases, with 12 bases left between them. The CDR3 protein is CAWTPIGADTQYF. As DNA, the CDR3 is TGTGCCTGGACCCCGATCGGGGCAGATACGCAGTATTTT.

The chain couples TRBV12-3 or TRBV12-4 to TRBJ2-7; 8 nucleotides agree with TRBD1. This CDR3 has 12 residues. Trimming took 8 bases from V and 7 from J; bases not matched to a gene: 7. In DNA, the CDR3 is TGTGCCAGCGGGACAGGCGTGGGTGAGCAGTACTTC. It is translated as CASGTGVGEQYF.

This clone was seen a few times. J is TRBJ1-5 and V is TRBV5-5; D is unresolved. Between the trimmed V and J ends, which lost 3 bases and 0 bases, there was a span of 7 bases. The CDR3 length is 14 residues. Per germline, CDR1 SGHKS and CDR2 YYEKEE (reference sequence). The CDR3 DNA sequence: TGTGCCAGCAGCTCAGGATATAGCAATCAGCCCCAGCATTTT. Translated: CASSSGYSNQPQHF.

This clone showed up just once. V usage is TRBV10-1 and J usage is TRBJ1-5, with 7 bases identical to TRBD1. Germline CDR1 WNHNN, CDR2 SYGVQD (reference sequence). With V trimmed by 6 bases and J by 5 bases, 7 bases remained unmatched. This CDR3 is 14 amino acids long. The CDR3 bases are TGCGCCAGCAGCTTTGACAGGGTGCATCAGCCCCAGCATTTT. It codes for CASSFDRVHQPQHF.

The chain is built from TRBV5-6 and TRBJ2-3, with 9 positions matching TRBD2. Unmatched junction bases numbered 6, after V lost 2 bases and J lost 2 bases. This CDR3 is built from 16 residues. Germline-derived CDR1 and CDR2 are SGHDT and YYEEEE. CDR3 region: CASSFSRLADTDTQYF. In DNA, the CDR3 is TGTGCCAGCAGCTTCTCGCGACTAGCGGACACAGATACGCAGTATTTT.

This chain links TRBV5-1 with TRBJ2-7; possibly TRBD1 for D (6 bases). Trimming cost V 3 bases and J 4 bases, with 8 bases left between them. Germline loops: CDR1 SGHRS, CDR2 YFSETQ. This CDR3 spans 12 amino acids. The CDR3 sequence is CASSSTGYEQYF. CDR3 nucleotides: TGCGCCAGCAGCTCAACAGGGTACGAGCAGTACTTC.

The chain recombines TRBV30 with TRBJ2-2, with D possibly being TRBD1 (5 bases). Germline CDR1 and CDR2: GTSNPN and SVGIG (reference sequence). V was pared by 3 bases and J by 1 base, with 18 bases between. The CDR3 sequence is 17 residues long. Here the CDR3 DNA reads TGTGCCTGGAGGGAAACAACAGGTCCACTGAACACCGGGGAGCTGTTTTTT. As protein: CAWRETTGPLNTGELFF.

This clone showed up just a few times. The sample carries other DNA sequences with the same CDR3. The chain combines TRBV25-1 with TRBJ2-7; perhaps TRBD2 as D (6 bases). Deletions cut 5 bases from V and 3 bases from J, with 8 bases between. The CDR3 loop spans 12 amino acids. Germline V lookup: CDR1 MGHDK, CDR2 SYGVNS. The CDR3 protein is CASSPGGYEQYF. The CDR3, as DNA: TGTGCCAGCAGTCCCGGGGGCTACGAGCAGTACTTC.

The chain uses TRBV25-1 and TRBJ1-2; possible D gene TRBD1, 5 bases. The V end lost 1 base, the J end lost 6 bases, and 12 bases lay between the germline ends. The CDR3 length is 14 residues. Per the germline V gene, CDR1 is MGHDK and CDR2 is SYGVNS. Here the CDR3 reads CASSEWRTGDGYTF. In DNA, the CDR3 is TGTGCCAGCAGTGAATGGCGGACGGGGGATGGCTACACCTTC.

The V call is TRBV6-1, the J call TRBJ1-5; D perhaps matches TRBD1 (5 bases). Germline lookup yields CDR1 MNHNS and CDR2 SASEGT. V was trimmed by 2 bases and J by 4 bases, leaving 12 bases between them. There are 15 residues in the CDR3. CDR3 protein: CASSENVQGNQPQHF. The CDR3 DNA sequence: TGTGCCAGCAGTGAAAATGTGCAGGGTAATCAGCCCCAGCATTTT.

This rearrangement joins TRBV5-6 to TRBJ1-3; 8 nucleotides match TRBD1. The germline V gene has CDR1 SGHDT and CDR2 YYEEEE. This CDR3 region has 14 residues. With 3 bases clipped from V and 10 bases from J, the junction kept 9 bases outside the gene matches. The CDR3 nucleotides are TGTGCCAGCAGCTCGACAGGGGATAAAGGAACCATATATTTT. The encoded protein is CASSSTGDKGTIYF.

V gene TRBV24-1 combines with J gene TRBJ2-7; 9 nucleotides line up with TRBD1. Trimming removed 3 bases from V and 4 bases from J; junction bases left unmatched: 12. The CDR3 is made up of 17 amino acids. The germline V gene has CDR1 KGHDR and CDR2 SFDVKD. The CDR3 DNA reads TGTGCCACCAGTGATCAAGCTTCCGGGACAGGGTGGTACGAGCAGTACTTC. It yields the protein CATSDQASGTGWYEQYF.